A selection of T cell receptor beta chains follows, all from one sample in a study of T cell repertoires and Cas9 in healthy adults. TCRdb keeps only in-frame clones here, not all; method: immunoSEQ multiplex PCR. The sample shows tens of thousands of clones, roughly 90% of them seen only once. The sequenced sample consisted of CD4+ effector T cells (CD127+, CD25-, CD137-, CD154-) from PBMCs; culture status not recorded. These receptors all come from a human donor in good health. The CDR3 runs from the conserved cysteine through the conserved F or W. Fields, in order: D gene, clone size, V gene, J gene, CDR3 protein, CDR3 DNA. The D gene is left open where the match is weak. Clone size is shown for a subset of rows, as once, few, many or a class of expanded clone.

D: .; size: few; V: TRBV7-2; J: TRBJ1-1; CDR3: CASSPSNTEAFF; DNA: TGTGCCAGCAGCCCGAGCAACACTGAAGCTTTCTTT
D: .; size: .; V: TRBV6-5; J: TRBJ1-3; CDR3: CASSYSAGNTIYF; DNA: TGTGCCAGCAGTTACTCGGCTGGAAACACCATATATTTT
D: TRBD2; size: .; V: TRBV11-2; J: TRBJ2-5; CDR3: CASSLEARARLAGGETQYF; DNA: TGTGCCAGCAGCTTAGAGGCCAGGGCCCGACTAGCGGGGGGAGAGACCCAGTACTTC
D: TRBD1; size: .; V: TRBV18; J: TRBJ1-2; CDR3: CASSPTVGQPIYGYTF; DNA: TGTGCCAGCTCACCGACCGTGGGACAGCCCATCTATGGCTACACCTTC
D: TRBD1; size: .; V: TRBV5-1; J: TRBJ1-5; CDR3: CASRLVTGPNQPQHF; DNA: TGCGCCAGCAGACTAGTGACAGGGCCCAATCAGCCCCAGCATTTT
D: .; size: few; V: TRBV4-2; J: TRBJ1-4; CDR3: CASSQGREKLFF; DNA: TGTGCCAGCAGCCAAGGGCGGGAAAAACTGTTTTTT
D: .; size: .; V: TRBV19; J: TRBJ1-2; CDR3: CASKEGVGGRFAF; DNA: TGTGCCAGTAAGGAAGGTGTGGGAGGGCGGTTTGCCTTC
D: .; size: .; V: TRBV30; J: TRBJ2-4; CDR3: CAWSWGGGGKNIQYF; DNA: TGTGCCTGGAGCTGGGGTGGTGGGGGCAAAAACATTCAGTACTTC
D: TRBD1; size: .; V: TRBV11-1; J: TRBJ1-4; CDR3: CASSPDRFTTNEKLFF; DNA: TGTGCCAGCAGCCCGGACAGGTTCACAACTAATGAAAAACTGTTTTTT
D: TRBD1; size: .; V: TRBV7-9; J: TRBJ1-1; CDR3: CATRDSNTEAFF; DNA: TGTGCCACCCGGGACAGCAACACTGAAGCTTTCTTT
D: .; size: .; V: TRBV29-1; J: TRBJ1-4; CDR3: CSVTDQEKLFF; DNA: TGCAGCGTGACAGACCAGGAAAAACTGTTTTTT
D: .; size: .; V: TRBV19; J: TRBJ2-3; CDR3: CASSSQISTDTQYF; DNA: TGTGCCAGTAGTAGCCAGATTAGCACAGATACGCAGTATTTT
D: TRBD1; size: .; V: TRBV18; J: TRBJ1-6; CDR3: CASSPGQPDSPLHF; DNA: TGTGCCAGCTCGCCGGGACAGCCCGATTCACCCCTCCACTTT
D: TRBD1; size: .; V: TRBV28; J: TRBJ2-1; CDR3: CATTPTGQGYNEQFF; DNA: TGTGCCACCACGCCCACGGGACAGGGATACAATGAGCAGTTCTTC
D: .; size: .; V: TRBV7-3; J: TRBJ2-2; CDR3: CASSPRQVLNTGELFF; DNA: TGTGCCAGCAGCCCTAGACAGGTCCTGAACACCGGGGAGCTGTTTTTT
D: TRBD1; size: .; V: TRBV28; J: TRBJ2-7; CDR3: CASSAGGTLSEQYF; DNA: TGTGCCAGCAGTGCAGGGGGTACCCTATCCGAGCAGTACTTC
D: .; size: few; V: TRBV2; J: TRBJ1-4; CDR3: CASSLSGLTTNEKLFF; DNA: TGTGCCAGCAGTCTATCGGGGCTCACAACTAATGAAAAACTGTTTTTT
D: .; size: .; V: TRBV6-5; J: TRBJ2-5; CDR3: CASSYSSSPGETQYF; DNA: TGTGCCAGCAGTTACTCGAGCAGTCCCGGCGAGACCCAGTACTTC
D: TRBD1; size: .; V: TRBV5-1; J: TRBJ1-1; CDR3: CASSLVGQGVNAEAFF; DNA: TGCGCCAGCAGCTTGGTAGGACAGGGGGTCAACGCTGAAGCTTTCTTT
D: .; size: once; V: TRBV28; J: TRBJ1-1; CDR3: CASSYQNREFVAFF; DNA: TGTGCCAGCAGCTACCAGAACAGGGAGTTTGTAGCTTTCTTT
D: TRBD2; size: .; V: TRBV18; J: TRBJ2-3; CDR3: CASSPGGTDTQYF; DNA: TGTGCCAGCTCACCGGGGGGGACAGATACGCAGTATTTT
D: TRBD2; size: few; V: TRBV30; J: TRBJ2-1; CDR3: CAWSGLAPYNEQFF; DNA: TGTGCCTGGAGCGGACTAGCCCCCTACAATGAGCAGTTCTTC
D: .; size: .; V: TRBV7-8; J: TRBJ1-5; CDR3: CASSLGFGFGDQPQHF; DNA: TGTGCCAGCAGCTTAGGATTCGGTTTTGGGGATCAGCCCCAGCATTTT
D: .; size: .; V: TRBV2; J: TRBJ1-2; CDR3: CASSVRTNYGYTF; DNA: TGTGCCAGCAGTGTCCGCACAAACTATGGCTACACCTTC
D: .; size: .; V: TRBV5-5; J: TRBJ2-1; CDR3: CASSPGVTYNEQFF; DNA: TGTGCCAGCAGCCCAGGGGTCACCTACAATGAGCAGTTCTTC
D: .; size: few; V: TRBV2; J: TRBJ1-2; CDR3: CASSGAVLYTF; DNA: TGTGCCAGCAGTGGGGCGGTACTCTACACCTTC
D: TRBD1; size: .; V: TRBV7-2; J: TRBJ1-2; CDR3: CASSASPGQALGLGYTF; DNA: TGTGCCAGCAGCGCCTCCCCTGGACAGGCCCTGGGACTTGGCTACACCTTC
D: .; size: .; V: TRBV5-1; J: TRBJ2-1; CDR3: CASSLDWVYNEQFF; DNA: TGCGCCAGCAGCTTGGACTGGGTCTACAATGAGCAGTTCTTC
D: TRBD1; size: few; V: TRBV6-1; J: TRBJ2-7; CDR3: CASSLGQGSSYEQYF; DNA: TGTGCCAGCAGTCTCGGACAGGGGTCATCCTACGAGCAGTACTTC
D: .; size: .; V: TRBV5-1; J: TRBJ2-2; CDR3: CASGESANTGELFF; DNA: TGCGCCAGCGGCGAGTCAGCGAACACCGGGGAGCTGTTTTTT
D: TRBD1; size: .; V: TRBV4-1; J: TRBJ1-1; CDR3: CASSQPGGRTVLFGEAFF; DNA: TGCGCCAGCAGCCAACCAGGGGGCCGTACGGTACTCTTCGGTGAAGCTTTCTTT
D: .; size: .; V: TRBV18; J: TRBJ1-2; CDR3: CASSPLEGAYGYTF; DNA: TGTGCCAGCTCACCATTAGAGGGAGCCTATGGCTACACCTTC
D: .; size: .; V: TRBV3-1/TRBV3-2; J: TRBJ2-5; CDR3: CASSPPLNF; DNA: TGTGCCAGCAGCCCCCCCCTCAACTTC
D: .; size: .; V: TRBV7-2; J: TRBJ2-5; CDR3: CASSSHGSGTQYF; DNA: TGTGCCAGCAGCTCACACGGATCCGGGACCCAGTACTTC
D: .; size: .; V: TRBV9; J: TRBJ1-1; CDR3: CASGTDTKAFF; DNA: TGTGCCAGTGGGACGGACACAAAAGCTTTCTTT
D: TRBD1; size: .; V: TRBV7-3; J: TRBJ1-6; CDR3: CASSLLGQGYSPLHF; DNA: TGTGCCAGCAGCTTACTCGGACAGGGGTATTCACCCCTCCACTTT